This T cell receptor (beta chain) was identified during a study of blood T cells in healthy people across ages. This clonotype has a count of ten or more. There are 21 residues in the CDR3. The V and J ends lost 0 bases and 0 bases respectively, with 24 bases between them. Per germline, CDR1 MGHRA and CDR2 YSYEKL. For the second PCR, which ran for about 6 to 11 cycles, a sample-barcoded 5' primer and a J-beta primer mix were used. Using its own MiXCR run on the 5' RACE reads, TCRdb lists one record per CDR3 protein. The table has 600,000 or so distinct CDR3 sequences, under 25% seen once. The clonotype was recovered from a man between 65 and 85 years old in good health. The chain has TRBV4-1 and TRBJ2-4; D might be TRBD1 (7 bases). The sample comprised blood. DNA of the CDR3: TGCGCCAGCAGCCAAGATTATGGCGGAAGCCAGGGGGGAAGAGCCAAAAACATTCAGTACTTC. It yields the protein CASSQDYGGSQGGRAKNIQYF.